The present T cell receptor beta chain was sequenced within a study of PD-1 blockade in classical Hodgkin lymphoma. General study points: Newly diagnosed patients were reported to start with lower TCR diversity than healthy donors.

Every one of the patients relapsed after autologous stem cell transplantation (brentuximab vedotin exposure was variable). The data were produced by immunoSEQ multiplex PCR, yet TCRdb's version contains in-frame clones alone and is incomplete. The sample lists just over 60,000 clones, 70% to 90% occurring once. The V gene's germline CDR1 is SNHLY and CDR2 FYNNEI. The CDR3 contains 14 residues. Trimming cost V 7 bases and J 0 bases, with 13 bases left between them. Regarding this clone: What it recognizes is unknown.

V usage is TRBV2 and J usage is TRBJ2-7, with a tentative D call TRBD1 (5 bases). This specimen consisted of peripheral blood mononuclear cells (PBMCs), obtained at baseline. The receptor comes from a human donor with classical Hodgkin lymphoma. The CDR3 loop is CASKETDSSYEQYF. Written as DNA, the CDR3 is TGTGCCAGCAAGGAAACCGACAGCTCCTACGAGCAGTACTTC. The variable domain in full, with the rest retrieved from reference TRBV2 and TRBJ2-7, is EPEVTQTPSHQVTQMGQEVILRCVPISNHLYFYWYRQILGQKVEFLVSFYNNEISEKSEIFDDQFSVERPDGSNFTLKIRSTKLEDSAMYFCASKETDSSYEQYFGPGTRLTVT.